Listed below are T cell receptor beta chains from one sample, sequenced in a study of blood T cell repertoires in COVID-19. Sequenced by immunoSEQ multiplex PCR; TCRdb stores in-frame clones only, minus some. The data contain roughly 130,000 clones, approximately 84% of them singletons. The sequenced sample consisted of peripheral blood. The receptors stem from a woman in her 30s who had recovered from COVID-19. CDR3s include the opening cysteine and the closing phenylalanine or tryptophan.

CDR3 protein	V gene	CDR3 length	J gene
CASSLLGTVNYEQYF	TRBV5-1	15	TRBJ2-7
CSVDGQGAEYGYTF	TRBV29-1	14	TRBJ1-2
CASGLTGDYGYTF	TRBV12-3/TRBV12-4	13	TRBJ1-2
CASSLSGSGDQPQHF	TRBV27	15	TRBJ1-5
CASIGGSSGANVLTF	TRBV19	15	TRBJ2-6
CASRQSQGIPLNQPQHF	TRBV19	17	TRBJ1-5
CSVIQGSGNTIYF	TRBV29-1	13	TRBJ1-3
CASSAGWLAGEVETQYF	TRBV9	17	TRBJ2-5
CASSTRGRGNEQFF	TRBV7-6	14	TRBJ2-1
CASSRPAGGTADGQLSEQYF	TRBV7-6	20	TRBJ2-7